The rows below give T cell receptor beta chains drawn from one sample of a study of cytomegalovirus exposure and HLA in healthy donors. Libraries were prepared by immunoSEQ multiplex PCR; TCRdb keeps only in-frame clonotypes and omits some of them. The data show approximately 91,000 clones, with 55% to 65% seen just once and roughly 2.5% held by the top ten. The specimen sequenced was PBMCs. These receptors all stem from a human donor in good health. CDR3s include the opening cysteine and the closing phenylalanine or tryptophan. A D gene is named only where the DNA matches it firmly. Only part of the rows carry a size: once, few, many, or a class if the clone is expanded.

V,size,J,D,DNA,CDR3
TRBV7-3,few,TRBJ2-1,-,TGTGCCAGCAGCTCCTTGACGGGGTACAATGAGCAGTTCTTC,CASSSLTGYNEQFF
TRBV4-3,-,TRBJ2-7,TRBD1,TGCGCCAGCAGCCCCGACAGGGGGAATTACGAGCAGTACTTC,CASSPDRGNYEQYF
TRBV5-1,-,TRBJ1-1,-,TGCGCCAGCCTACCGGGGGACTGGAACACTGAAGCTTTCTTT,CASLPGDWNTEAFF
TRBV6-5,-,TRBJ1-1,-,TGTGCCAGCAGTTACGTACAGGACACTGAAGCTTTCTTT,CASSYVQDTEAFF
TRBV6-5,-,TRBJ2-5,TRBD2,TGTGCCAGCAGTTACCGTAGCGGGGGAGACCAAGAGACCCAGTACTTC,CASSYRSGGDQETQYF
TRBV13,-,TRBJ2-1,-,TGTGCCAGCAGCTTACTAGGCGGAAACAATGAGCAGTTCTTC,CASSLLGGNNEQFF
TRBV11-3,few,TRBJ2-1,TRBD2,TGTGCCAGCAGCTTAGTCGGCGGGGGGGCTGGTGAGCAGTTCTTC,CASSLVGGGAGEQFF
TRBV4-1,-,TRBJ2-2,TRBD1,TGCGCCGTTTCTGGGACAGGGTCCACCGGGGAGCTGTTTTTT,CAVSGTGSTGELFF
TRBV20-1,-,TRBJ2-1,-,TGCAGTGCGAACCAGGGCGGTGAGCAGTTCTTC,CSANQGGEQFF
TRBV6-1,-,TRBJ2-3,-,TGTGCCAGCGAGGGATTCTACGAAACAGATACGCAGTATTTT,CASEGFYETDTQYF
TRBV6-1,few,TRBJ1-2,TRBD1,TGTGCCACCACACTCGGACAGGGGTTTACCTATGGCTACACCTTC,CATTLGQGFTYGYTF
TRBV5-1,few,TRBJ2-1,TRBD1,TGCGCCAGCAGCCAGACCACAGGGGACAATGAGCAGTTCTTC,CASSQTTGDNEQFF
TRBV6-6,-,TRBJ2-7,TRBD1,TGTGCCAGCAGTTCGAAAACAGGGGGCTACGAGCAGTACTTC,CASSSKTGGYEQYF
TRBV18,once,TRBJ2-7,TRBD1,TGTGCCAGCTCACCACGGACAGGATCCACCTACGAGCAGTACTTC,CASSPRTGSTYEQYF
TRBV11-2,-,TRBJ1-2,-,TGTGCCAGCAGCTTAGCCGGGACAATGAACTATGGCTACACCTTC,CASSLAGTMNYGYTF
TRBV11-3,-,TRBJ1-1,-,TGTGCCAGCAGCCCCACGCTTACGGGCACTGAAGCTTTCTTT,CASSPTLTGTEAFF
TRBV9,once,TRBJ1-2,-,TGTGCCAGCAGCGCCGAGGGCTATTCTAACTATGGCTACACCTTC,CASSAEGYSNYGYTF
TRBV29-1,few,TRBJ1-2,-,TGCAGCGTTGGGGAGACAGGACAATACACCTTC,CSVGETGQYTF
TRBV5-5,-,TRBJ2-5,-,TGTGCCAGCACCTCAACAGGGATTCTAGAGACCCAGTACTTC,CASTSTGILETQYF
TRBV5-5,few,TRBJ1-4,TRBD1,TGTGCCAGCACCAAAACTCCCGGGACAGGGGGTGAAAAACTGTTTTTT,CASTKTPGTGGEKLFF
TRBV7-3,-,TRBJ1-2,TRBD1,TGTGCCAGCAGCTTAAACCAGGGACAGGGACAATACACCTTC,CASSLNQGQGQYTF
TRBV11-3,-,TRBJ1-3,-,TGTGCCAGCAGCCGGGCCGACATTGGAGGCTCTGGAAACACCATATATTTT,CASSRADIGGSGNTIYF
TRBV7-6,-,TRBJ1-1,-,TGTGCCAGCAGCTTAGGAGGAGGGGGGGACACTGAAGCTTTCTTT,CASSLGGGGDTEAFF
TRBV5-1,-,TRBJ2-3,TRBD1,TGCGCCAGTACCATAGGGCAGGGGGAAGGTACGCAGTATTTT,CASTIGQGEGTQYF
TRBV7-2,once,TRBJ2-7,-,TGTGCCAGCAGCTTAGGCCCCCGCGAGCAGTACTTC,CASSLGPREQYF
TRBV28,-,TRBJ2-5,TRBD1,TGTGCCAGCAGTCGGACAGGGGCCACTCAAGAGACCCAGTACTTC,CASSRTGATQETQYF
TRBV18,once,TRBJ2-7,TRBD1,TGTGCCAGCTCACCCGGGACAGTCTACGAGCAGTACTTC,CASSPGTVYEQYF
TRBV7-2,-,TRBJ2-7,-,TGTGCCAGCAGCCCTAGCCCTAGCATCCTCTCCTACGAGCAGTACTTC,CASSPSPSILSYEQYF
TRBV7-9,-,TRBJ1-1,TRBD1,TGTGCCAGCAGACAAGACAGGGGACAGAACACTGAAGCTTTCTTT,CASRQDRGQNTEAFF
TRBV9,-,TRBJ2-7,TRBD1,TGTGCCAGCAGCGCCACAGGGGGCAACTACGAGCAGTACTTC,CASSATGGNYEQYF
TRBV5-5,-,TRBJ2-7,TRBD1,TGTGCCAGCAGCACCCCGGGACAGGACTACGAGCAGTACTTC,CASSTPGQDYEQYF
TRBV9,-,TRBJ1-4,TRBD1,TGTGCCAGCAGCGTAGTAGGGACAGGGTACGAAAAACTGTTTTTT,CASSVVGTGYEKLFF